Below are 27 T cell receptor beta chains sequenced from a single sample in a study of Graves' ophthalmopathy and Graves' hyperthyroidism. Investigators amplified TCR beta CDR3 regions from RNA transcripts. RT-PCR in the first round used HTBI primers; a second-round multiplex PCR followed. Each CDR3 protein gets one entry after TCRdb re-called the multiplex PCR reads with MiXCR. Here the sample spans around 520,000 distinct CDR3 sequences, under 40% being singletons. Sequencing used peripheral blood or thyroid tissue (not recorded which). The source is an adult man with Graves' hyperthyroidism.

With regard to this clonotype: Since a much larger clone is just one base distant, this may be a read error. This chain joins TRBV6-6 and TRBJ1-2; weak D call: TRBD1 (5 bases). With 6 bases removed from V and 4 bases from J, the gap between germline ends came to 15 bases. Per the germline V gene, CDR1 is MNHNY and CDR2 is SVGAGI (reference sequence). The CDR3 consists of 14 residues. DNA for the CDR3: TGTGCCAGCAGGGCCGCCGGGACCCTCTATGGCTACACCTTC. Amino acids: CASRAAGTLYGYTF.

The table lists this clonotype with a few counts. This chain joins TRBV7-2 and TRBJ2-7; D may be TRBD1 (6 bases). Germline-derived CDR1 and CDR2 are SGHTA and FQGNSA. V lost 7 bases and J lost 4, with 17 bases in between. The CDR3 is 14 amino acids. CDR3 DNA: TGTGCCAGCACCCAAAGGGGGAGAGGGTACGAGCAGTACTTC. It translates to CASTQRGRGYEQYF. Variable domain in full (rest from reference TRBV7-2 and TRBJ2-7): GAGVSQSPSNKVTEKGKDVELRCDPISGHTALYWYRQSLGQGLEFLIYFQGNSAPDKSGLPSDRFSAERTGGSVSTLTIQRTQQEDSAVYLCASTQRGRGYEQYFGPGTRLTVT.

This chain's CDR3 is CASGLGAYEQYF. In DNA form, the CDR3 reads TGTGCCAGCGGACTAGGGGCCTACGAGCAGTACTTC. The gene calls are TRBV12-3 or TRBV12-4 and TRBJ2-7; TRBD2 agrees at 7 bases. The CDR3 totals 12 residues. The V gene end was trimmed by 8 bases and the J gene end by 2 bases; junction bases not matched to a gene: 3.

This clonotype appeared a few times. The rearrangement joins TRBV7-8 to TRBJ2-5; 11 nucleotides agree with TRBD1. CDR3 size: 15 residues. Trimming cost V 5 bases and J 9 bases; bases outside gene matches: 11. The germline V gene encodes CDR1 SGHVS and CDR2 FQNEAQ. This CDR3 reads CASSQDRGPSQPQYF. CDR3 DNA: TGTGCCAGCAGCCAGGACAGGGGGCCGAGTCAGCCCCAGTACTTC.

The V and J genes are TRBV7-9 and TRBJ1-5; 9 bases align to TRBD1. CDR1 is SEHNR, CDR2 FQNEAQ, per germline (reference sequence). J gave up 4 bases and V 5 bases, and 9 bases lay outside the gene matches. This CDR3 has 16 residues. The CDR3 nucleotides read TGTGCCAGCAGCGCTCCGGGACAGGGTTGGAATCAGCCCCAGCATTTT. Protein product: CASSAPGQGWNQPQHF.

The chain joins TRBV7-8 to TRBJ1-1; weak D call: TRBD1 (5 bases). The germline V gene has CDR1 SGHVS and CDR2 FQNEAQ. This CDR3 comprises 18 residues. V was cut by 5 bases and J by 2 bases, with 24 bases left in between. The CDR3: CASSVLGTGLSGNTEAFF. The CDR3 DNA reads TGTGCCAGCAGCGTCTTAGGTACAGGACTCTCTGGAAACACTGAAGCTTTCTTT.

The table lists this clonotype with many counts. The chain is built from TRBV10-2 and TRBJ1-5; D unresolved. Germline CDR1 is WSHSY and CDR2 is SAAADI. The CDR3 loop spans 15 amino acids. Trimming stripped 3 bases from V and 0 bases from J, with 9 bases between. CDR3: CASSDRILSNQPQHF. CDR3 DNA sequence: TGCGCCAGCAGTGATAGAATCCTTAGCAATCAGCCCCAGCATTTT.

The CDR3 bases are TGTGCCAGCAGCTTAACAGGGTGGGACTACGAGCAGTACTTC. Encoded protein: CASSLTGWDYEQYF. The V and J genes are TRBV7-9 and TRBJ2-7, with D perhaps TRBD1 (6 bases). Germline CDR1 and CDR2: SEHNR and FQNEAQ (reference sequence). This CDR3 has 14 amino acids. The V end was cut by 2 bases, the J end by 3 bases, with 11 bases between. Based on the CDR3 plus reference TRBV7-9 and TRBJ2-7, the full variable domain is DTGVSQNPRHKITKRGQNVTFRCDPISEHNRLYWYRQTLGQGPEFLTYFQNEAQLEKSRLLSDRFSAERPKGSFSTLEIQRTEQGDSAMYLCASSLTGWDYEQYFGPGTRLTVT.

This clonotype was recorded many times. V is TRBV25-1 and J is TRBJ1-1; D is unresolved. CDR3 size: 11 residues. With 3 bases removed from V and 10 bases from J, the gap between germline ends came to 9 bases. CDR1 MGHDK and CDR2 SYGVNS come from the germline V gene. CDR3 region: CASSESGGAFF. The CDR3 coding sequence is TGTGCCAGCAGTGAGAGCGGTGGAGCTTTCTTT.

In regard to this clonotype: The junction and the germline gene differ at one end; a read error may be behind it. This chain links TRBV9 with TRBJ2-2; TRBD1 aligns across 9 bases. Per the germline V gene, CDR1 is SGDLS and CDR2 is YYNGEE. This CDR3 contains 15 residues. The CDR3 DNA is TGTGCCAGCAGCCCGGGACAGGGAGTCTACAATGAGCAGTTTTTT. Encoded protein: CASSPGQGVYNEQFF.

This clonotype was seen ten or more times. The chain recombines TRBV12-3 or TRBV12-4 with TRBJ1-5, with TRBD1 matching 8 bases. This CDR3 region has 14 residues. V trimming: 5 bases; J trimming: 4 bases; junction bases outside the gene matches: 4. Written as DNA, the CDR3 is TGTGCCAGCAGTCAACAGGGGGGAAATCAGCCCCAGCATTTT. Protein: CASSQQGGNQPQHF.

Details on this clonotype: The conserved phenylalanine or tryptophan is not found at the CDR3 terminus, so this likely reflects a read error. The DNA is left out, because the CDR3 cannot be placed on it with certainty; the CDR3 is given as TCRdb lists it. The chain is built from TRBV19 and TRBJ2-7; the table calls TRBD1, which could not be checked here. The CDR3 spans 8 amino acids, including both terminal residues. Per germline, CDR1 LNHDA and CDR2 SQIVND (reference sequence). The chain's CDR3 is CASTPGTA.

The V and J genes are TRBV19 and TRBJ1-1; D remains unclear. The ends were cut back, 5 bases at V and 1 base at J, with 5 bases in the middle. The CDR3 consists of 12 residues. Germline loops: CDR1 LNHDA, CDR2 SQIVND (reference sequence). The CDR3 nucleotides read TGTGCCAGTAGTTGGACGAACACTGAAGCTTTCTTT. Its protein product is CASSWTNTEAFF.

This clonotype was counted once. CDR3 sequence (DNA): TGTGCCAGCAGCTTGGGGCAGGGGACGCCTGAAGCTTTCTTT. It specifies CASSLGQGTPEAFF. The V gene is TRBV7-3, the J gene TRBJ1-1, with D tentatively TRBD1 (6 bases). This CDR3 is built from 14 residues. CDR1 SGHTA and CDR2 FQGTGA come from the germline V gene. The ends were cut back, 3 bases at V and 6 bases at J, with 14 bases in the middle.

Details on this clonotype: This clone may be a read error of a much larger clone one base away. The chain is built from TRBV7-3 and TRBJ2-2, with D perhaps TRBD2 (5 bases). Germline V CDR1 and CDR2: SGHTA, FQGTGA. The CDR3 is made up of 16 amino acids. The CDR3 region is CASSLNGPLNTGEPFF. The DNA of the CDR3 is TGTGCCAGCAGCTTAAATGGGCCCTTGAACACCGGGGAGCCGTTTTTT.

Many counts were recorded for this clonotype. The chain is built from TRBV20-1 and TRBJ1-6; TRBD1 matches at 8 bases. Germline V gene lookup returns CDR1 DFQATT and CDR2 SNEGSKA (reference sequence). This CDR3 comprises 14 residues. The V gene end was trimmed by 5 bases and the J gene end by 6 bases; junction bases not matched to a gene: 6. CDR3 nucleotide sequence: TGCAGTGCTGGGGGGGACAGGAGTAATTCACCCCTCCACTTT. This sequence encodes CSAGGDRSNSPLHF.

Turning to this clonotype: Compared with germline, one end of the junction differs, possibly owing to a read error. The rearrangement links TRBV7-9 to TRBJ1-4; maybe TRBD1 (6 bases). The CDR3 totals 17 residues. The germline V gene has CDR1 SEHNR and CDR2 FQNEAQ (reference sequence). The CDR3 spells CASSQDGTGGGNEKLFF. CDR3 DNA: TGCGCCAGCAGCCAAGATGGAACGGGGGGCGGGAATGAAAAACTGTTTTTT. Filled out from reference TRBV7-9 and TRBJ1-4, the complete variable domain reads DTGVSQNPRHKITKRGQNVTFRCDPISEHNRLYWYRQTLGQGPEFLTYFQNEAQLEKSRLLSDRFSAERPKGSFSTLEIQRTEQGDSAMYLCASSQDGTGGGNEKLFFGSGTQLSVL.

This clonotype was picked up many times. The rearrangement joins TRBV5-1 to TRBJ1-3, with D perhaps TRBD1 (5 bases). V was pared by 0 bases and J by 0 bases, with 10 bases between. Germline V gene data show CDR1 as SGHRS and CDR2 as YFSETQ. This CDR3 contains 16 residues. CDR3 loop: CASSLVGDPSGNTIYF. CDR3 nucleotides: TGCGCCAGCAGCTTGGTGGGGGATCCCTCTGGAAACACCATATATTTT.

The CDR3 region is CASSEALQGGEQFF. The CDR3 DNA sequence: TGTGCCAGCAGTGAAGCGCTTCAGGGCGGTGAGCAGTTCTTC. The V and J genes are TRBV2 and TRBJ2-1; TRBD1 might be the D (5 bases). Germline lookup yields CDR1 SNHLY and CDR2 FYNNEI. V lost 0 bases and J 9 bases, leaving 12 bases between the germline ends. The CDR3 spans 14 residues.

This clonotype was counted only a few times. The V and J genes are TRBV4-1 and TRBJ2-7, with D unclear. The V gene lost 1 base and the J gene lost 7 bases, with 8 bases spanning the gap. The CDR3 length is 12 residues. Germline CDR1 is MGHRA and CDR2 is YSYEKL. The CDR3 DNA follows: TGCGCCAGCAGCCAAGCCGGAAGGGAGCAGTACTTC. This encodes CASSQAGREQYF.

The genes are TRBV12-3 or TRBV12-4 and TRBJ1-6; D may be TRBD1 (5 bases). The germline V and J ends were trimmed by 6 bases and 5 bases, with 11 bases remaining between them. The CDR3 is 14 residues long. The CDR3 protein is CASRYDRDNSPLHF. DNA for the CDR3: TGTGCCAGCAGATACGACAGAGATAATTCACCCCTCCACTTT.

The gene calls are TRBV7-2 and TRBJ2-3, with 9 bases identical to TRBD2. The ends lost 2 bases at V and 6 bases at J; junction bases unmatched: 9. The length of the CDR3 is 16 residues. Germline-derived CDR1 and CDR2 are SGHTA and FQGNSA. For the CDR3, the DNA is TGTGCCAGCAGCTTATCCGGTGGACTAGCGAGGGATACGCAGTATTTT. It is translated as CASSLSGGLARDTQYF.

As regards this clonotype: A clone one base away is much larger, so this may be a read error. The chain recombines TRBV6-1 with TRBJ2-7, with a tentative D call TRBD1 (6 bases). In germline, CDR1 is MNHNS, CDR2 SASEGT. This CDR3 has 14 amino acids. Deletions cut 1 base from V and 2 bases from J, with 9 bases between. CDR3 in amino acids: CASSEERTAYEQYF. CDR3 sequence (DNA): TGTGCCAGCAGTGAAGAACGGACAGCCTACGAGCAGTACTTC.

The J gene is TRBJ1-1, the V gene TRBV2, with 11 positions matching TRBD1. Germline V gene sequence: CDR1 SNHLY, CDR2 FYNNEI. The CDR3 spans 16 residues. V was clipped by 4 bases and J by 2 bases; unmatched bases: 6. This CDR3 reads CASSGTGGLSNTEAFF. The CDR3 DNA reads as TGTGCCAGCAGTGGGACAGGGGGCCTTAGCAACACTGAAGCTTTCTTT.

A remark on this clonotype: A much larger clone differs from this one at a single base, so this may be a read error. This chain uses TRBV5-5 with TRBJ2-5; 8 bases are a match to TRBD1. Germline CDR1 SGHKS, CDR2 YYEKEE (reference sequence). The length of the CDR3 is 14 residues. J was trimmed by 9 bases and V by 4 bases; bases with no gene match: 11. CDR3 residues: CASSLGQDVEAQYF. The CDR3 region has the DNA TGTGCCAGCAGCCTGGGACAGGACGTTGAGGCCCAGTACTTC.

The table lists this clonotype with many counts. The rearrangement joins TRBV5-5 to TRBJ2-5; D gene uncertain. Trimming shortened V by 0 bases and J by 4 bases, and 13 bases separated the two germline ends. CDR3 length: 15 amino acids. Germline V gene data show CDR1 as SGHKS and CDR2 as YYEKEE (reference sequence). The CDR3 DNA reads as TGTGCCAGCAGCTTGGAGGCAGGAATGGTAGAGACCCAGTACTTC. It codes for CASSLEAGMVETQYF.

This clonotype was counted at least ten times. V and J are TRBV2 and TRBJ2-7, with 7 bases lining up with TRBD1. The CDR3 is made up of 12 amino acids. After removal of 7 bases from V and 4 bases from J, the junction contained 4 bases not matched to a gene. Germline V CDR1 and CDR2: SNHLY, FYNNEI. The CDR3 nucleotides are TGTGCCAGCATCCGACAGGGTTACGAGCAGTACTTC. It yields the protein CASIRQGYEQYF.